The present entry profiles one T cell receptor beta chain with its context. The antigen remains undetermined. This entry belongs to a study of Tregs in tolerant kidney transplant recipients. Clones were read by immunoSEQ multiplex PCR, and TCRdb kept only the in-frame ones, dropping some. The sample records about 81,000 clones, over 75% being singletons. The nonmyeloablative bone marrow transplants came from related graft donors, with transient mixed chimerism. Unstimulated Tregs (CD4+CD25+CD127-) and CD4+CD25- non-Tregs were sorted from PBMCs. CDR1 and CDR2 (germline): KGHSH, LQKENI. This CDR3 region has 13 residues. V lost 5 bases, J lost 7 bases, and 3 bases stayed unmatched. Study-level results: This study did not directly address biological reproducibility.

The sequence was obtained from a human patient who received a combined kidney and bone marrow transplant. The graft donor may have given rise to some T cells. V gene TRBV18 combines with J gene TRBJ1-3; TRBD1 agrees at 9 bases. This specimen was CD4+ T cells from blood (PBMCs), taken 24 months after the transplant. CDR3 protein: CASSMGQGNTIYF. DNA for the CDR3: TGTGCCAGCTCAATGGGACAGGGCAACACCATATATTTT.